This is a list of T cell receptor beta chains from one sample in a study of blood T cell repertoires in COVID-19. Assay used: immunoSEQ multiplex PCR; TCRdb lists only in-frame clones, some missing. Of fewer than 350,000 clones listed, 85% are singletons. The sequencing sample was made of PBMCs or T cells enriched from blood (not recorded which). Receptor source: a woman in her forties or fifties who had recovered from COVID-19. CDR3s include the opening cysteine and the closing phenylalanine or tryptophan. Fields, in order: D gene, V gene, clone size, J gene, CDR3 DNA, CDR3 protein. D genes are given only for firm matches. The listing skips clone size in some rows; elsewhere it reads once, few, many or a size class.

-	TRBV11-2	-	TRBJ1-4	TGTGCCAGCCGCCGAGACACCGCAACTAATGAAAAACTGTTTTTT	CASRRDTATNEKLFF
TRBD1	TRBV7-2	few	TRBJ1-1	TGTGCCAGCAGCTCCACGACAGGGGCAATCACTGAAGCTTTCTTT	CASSSTTGAITEAFF
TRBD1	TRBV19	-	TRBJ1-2	TGTGCCAGTAGCAGGGACAGAAGAACTCCCAGGGGCTACACCTTC	CASSRDRRTPRGYTF
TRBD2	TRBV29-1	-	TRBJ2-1	TGCAGCGTTCTAGCGGGAGCCAACTACAATGAGCAGTTCTTC	CSVLAGANYNEQFF
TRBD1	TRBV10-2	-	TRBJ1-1	TGCGCCAGCAGAGAACGTTCAGGGGGCGGCACTGAAGCTTTCTTT	CASRERSGGGTEAFF
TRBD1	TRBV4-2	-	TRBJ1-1	TGTGCCAGCAGCCGTCCAGGGACAGGGATTAGGACTGAAGCTTTCTTT	CASSRPGTGIRTEAFF
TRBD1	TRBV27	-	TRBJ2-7	TGTGCCAGCAGGTGGGACAGGGCGGGTGAGCAGTACTTC	CASRWDRAGEQYF
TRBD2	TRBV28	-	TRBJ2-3	TGTGCCAGCAGTTTAACCCCCACTAGCGTCATCACAGATACGCAGTATTTT	CASSLTPTSVITDTQYF
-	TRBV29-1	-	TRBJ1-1	TGCAGTATCCGGACACTTGAAGCTTTCTTT	CSIRTLEAFF
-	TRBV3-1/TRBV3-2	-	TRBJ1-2	TGTGCCAGCAGCCCCGGCGGGGGTATGGGCTATGGCTACACCTTC	CASSPGGGMGYGYTF
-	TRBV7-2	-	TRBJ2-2	TGTGCCAGCAGCTTAGTAGGCAGGGGGAACACCGGGGAGCTGTTTTTT	CASSLVGRGNTGELFF
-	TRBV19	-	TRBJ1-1	TGTGCCAGTAGGTTGGAAGGGGGGGCGCGCACTGAAGCTTTCTTT	CASRLEGGARTEAFF
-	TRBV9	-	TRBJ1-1	TGTGCCAGCAGCGTGGGGGGGCTGAGGAACACTGAAGCTTTCTTT	CASSVGGLRNTEAFF
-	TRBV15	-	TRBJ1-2	TGTGCCACCAGCACCAGGGATGGTAACTATGGCTACACCTTC	CATSTRDGNYGYTF
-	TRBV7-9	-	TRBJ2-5	TGTGCCAGCAGCTTAGGTACTAGCTGGGAGACCCAGTACTTC	CASSLGTSWETQYF
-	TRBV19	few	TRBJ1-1	TGTGCCAGTCGAACTTCCTTTGTGACTGAAGCTTTCTTT	CASRTSFVTEAFF
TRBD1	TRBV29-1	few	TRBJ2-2	TGCAGCGTCAGACAGGGCGGCGGGGAGCTGTTTTTT	CSVRQGGGELFF
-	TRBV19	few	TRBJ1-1	TGTGCCAGTAGCCTACAGTGGATGAACACTGAAGCTTTCTTT	CASSLQWMNTEAFF
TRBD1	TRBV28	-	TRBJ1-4	TGTGCCAGCAGTTTGATGGGACAGAGGGAAAAACTGTTTTTT	CASSLMGQREKLFF
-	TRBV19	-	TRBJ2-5	TGTGCCAGTAGTACAGGGTTAGAGACCCAGTACTTC	CASSTGLETQYF
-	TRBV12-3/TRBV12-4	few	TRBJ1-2	TGTGCCAGCAGTTTCGCCCGGGACTATGGCTACACCTTC	CASSFARDYGYTF
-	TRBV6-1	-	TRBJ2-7	TGTGCCAGCAGTGACACACCGAGGGGGTTCTACGAGCAGTACTTC	CASSDTPRGFYEQYF
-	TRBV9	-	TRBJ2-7	TGTGCCAGCAGCGTAAGTCTAGGGGCCTACGAGCAGTACTTC	CASSVSLGAYEQYF
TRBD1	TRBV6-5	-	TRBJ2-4	TGTGCCAGCAGACCTTGGACAGGGGAAAACATTCAGTACTTC	CASRPWTGENIQYF
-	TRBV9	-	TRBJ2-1	TGTGCCAGCAGCGAGGGCCTAGCCAGGCACCTTGAGCAGTTCTTC	CASSEGLARHLEQFF
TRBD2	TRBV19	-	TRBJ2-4	TGTGCCAGTAGTATACAACAGACGGGGGGTAGGCTAGCCAAAAACATTCAGTACTTC	CASSIQQTGGRLAKNIQYF
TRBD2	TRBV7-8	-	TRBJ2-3	TGTGCCAGCAGCACTGGACTAGCGGTTGTTACAGATACGCAGTATTTT	CASSTGLAVVTDTQYF
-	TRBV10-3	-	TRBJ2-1	TGTGCCACCGCAAATCAGGGCCTTTCCTACAATGAGCAGTTCTTC	CATANQGLSYNEQFF
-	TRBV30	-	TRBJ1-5	TGTGCCTGGAGTGGACAGCTTAGCAATCAGCCCCAGCATTTT	CAWSGQLSNQPQHF
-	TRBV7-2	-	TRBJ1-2	TGTGCCAGCAGCTTTCCAGGGAAAGATGGCTACACCTTC	CASSFPGKDGYTF
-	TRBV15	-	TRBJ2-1	TGTGCCACCAGCAGACCCTCCAATGAGCAGTTCTTC	CATSRPSNEQFF
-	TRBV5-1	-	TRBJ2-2	TGCGCCAGCAGCCCCGACTTCGGCTCCGGGGAGCTGTTTTTT	CASSPDFGSGELFF
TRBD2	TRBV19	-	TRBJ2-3	TGTGCCAGTAGTATAGTGGGACTAGCCCAAGGCCTCGAGTCGGATACGCAGTATTTT	CASSIVGLAQGLESDTQYF
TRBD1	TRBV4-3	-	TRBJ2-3	TGCGCCAGCAGCCAAGAGATGACAGGGTCAGATACGCAGTATTTT	CASSQEMTGSDTQYF